There are many counts of the clone carrying this T cell receptor (beta chain). The antigen is not known. From the 5' RACE reads, TCRdb called clonotypes with MiXCR, one entry per CDR3 protein. The top ten clones hold approximately 12% of a sample with some 41,000 distinct CDR3 sequences, 2% to 3% of them seen once. The sample originates from a study of neurological immune-mediated disorders. Study-wide findings and caveats: HTLV-1-associated myelopathy led in TCR clonal expansion, while multiple sclerosis ranked lowest, below healthy controls. It was the repertoires of 18 of 34 multiple sclerosis patients that phylogenetic grouping placed in one related-CDR3 cluster, which is a possible signature.

CDR1 is SGHRS and CDR2 is YFSETQ in the germline V gene. The CDR3 covers 15 residues. Trimming left V 0 bases short and J 5 bases short, with 14 bases between. The sequence was obtained from a man aged 25 to 45 with multiple sclerosis. The source material was PBMCs. The J gene is TRBJ2-5, the V gene TRBV5-1, with D unclear. This chain's CDR3 is CASSLGIGAGETQYF. Here the CDR3 DNA reads TGCGCCAGCAGCTTGGGGATTGGAGCTGGCGAGACCCAGTACTTC.